This T cell receptor beta chain originates from a study of T-cell reconstitution after alpha-beta-depleted transplantation in children. Points from the study as a whole: By about two months after transplant, alpha-beta T cells reportedly arose from several hundred graft clones that had expanded. Day-60 TCRbeta diversity that was high in some patients was derived from surviving recipient T cells and thymic progenitors.

The CDR3 is 13 amino acids. The junction had 5 bases not matched to a gene; V was cut back by 9 bases and J by 3 bases. Germline values: CDR1 SGHTA, CDR2 FQGNSA. Preparation of the TCRbeta library involved a method that used unique molecular identifiers. TCRdb reprocessed the PCR reads with MiXCR, giving one entry per CDR3 protein. The sample contains 85,000 to 120,000 distinct CDR3 sequences, 7.5% to 9% of which appear only once. This clonotype was found many times. Its antigen is not known. The TCR comes from a boy aged 2 to 10 with acute lymphoblastic leukemia, due to receive a stem cell transplant. The chain couples TRBV7-2 to TRBJ2-3; 8 bases are shared with TRBD1. Sequencing was performed on PBMCs, taken before TCRalphabeta/CD19-depleted stem cell transplant. CDR3 bases: TGTGCCAGTGGACAGGGTGCGACAGATACGCAGTATTTT. It is translated as CASGQGATDTQYF. The full variable domain, its missing parts supplied by reference TRBV7-2 and TRBJ2-3, is GAGVSQSPSNKVTEKGKDVELRCDPISGHTALYWYRQSLGQGLEFLIYFQGNSAPDKSGLPSDRFSAERTGGSVSTLTIQRTQQEDSAVYLCASGQGATDTQYFGPGTRLTVL.